A single sample is the source of the 8 T cell receptor beta chains below, sequenced in a study of T cell responses to AZD1222 COVID-19 vaccine. Sequencing was performed with immunoSEQ multiplex PCR; in TCRdb, only in-frame clones are kept and a portion is missing. This table has 83,000 or so clones, about nine tenths appearing once. Specimen: peripheral blood, collected 28 days after the second AZD1222 dose. The receptors were gathered from an adult who received the AZD1222 COVID-19 vaccine.

The chain links TRBV11-3 to TRBJ2-1; a weak D match, TRBD1 (6 bases). The CDR3 runs to 13 residues. CDR1 is SGHNT, CDR2 YENEEA, per germline. Trimming took 4 bases from V and 9 from J, leaving 13 bases between them. CDR3 coding DNA: TGTGCCAGCAGCTCGGAAACAGGGTTTGAGCAGTTCTTC. It codes for CASSSETGFEQFF.

In regard to this clone: This same CDR3 is encoded by further DNA sequences in the sample. The chain is built from TRBV20-1 and TRBJ2-1, with D unclear. With 3 bases removed from V and 9 bases from J, the gap between germline ends came to 6 bases. The V gene's germline CDR1 is DFQATT and CDR2 SNEGSKA (reference sequence). The CDR3 covers 10 residues. The CDR3 sequence: CSARRGEQFF. The DNA for the CDR3 is TGCAGTGCTAGGAGAGGTGAGCAGTTCTTC.

CDR3: CASSQDTNTEAFF. The CDR3 DNA reads TGCGCCAGCAGCCAAGATACTAACACTGAAGCTTTCTTT. The chain is built from TRBV4-3 and TRBJ1-1; D not resolved. Germline V gene lookup returns CDR1 LGHNA and CDR2 YSLEER. The V end was cut by 0 bases, the J end by 2 bases, with 4 bases between. The CDR3 runs to 13 residues.

CDR3 DNA sequence: TGTGCCAGCAGTTCCCACGGGGGCTATGGCTACACCTTC. Its translation: CASSSHGGYGYTF. The gene calls are TRBV7-3 and TRBJ1-2; D possibly corresponds to TRBD1 (5 bases). The V end lost 6 bases, the J end lost 4 bases, and 12 bases lay between the germline ends. The CDR3 spans 13 residues. Germline V gene lookup returns CDR1 SGHTA and CDR2 FQGTGA.

The sample holds a few counts of this clone. The rearrangement links TRBV9 to TRBJ2-1, with D perhaps TRBD2 (6 bases). This CDR3 is built from 15 residues. V lost 5 bases, J lost 0 bases, and 12 bases lay in between. Germline-derived CDR1 and CDR2 are SGDLS and YYNGEE. The CDR3, as DNA: TGTGCCAGCAGTCCTTGGACTACCTCCTACAATGAGCAGTTCTTC. Protein sequence: CASSPWTTSYNEQFF.

The gene calls are TRBV9 and TRBJ1-4; D gene unclear. This CDR3 is 14 amino acids long. Deletions cut 3 bases from V and 0 bases from J, with 6 bases between. The germline CDR1 and CDR2 sequences are SGDLS and YYNGEE. The CDR3 reads CASSAGATNEKLFF. CDR3 bases: TGTGCCAGCAGCGCGGGTGCAACTAATGAAAAACTGTTTTTT.

The gene calls are TRBV18 and TRBJ2-3, with 7 bases lining up with TRBD1. Trimming cost V 3 bases and J 2 bases; bases outside gene matches: 8. There are 16 residues in the CDR3. Germline lookup yields CDR1 KGHSH and CDR2 LQKENI. For the CDR3, the DNA is TGTGCCAGCTCACCTAACTCTAGGGGGCTCACAGATACGCAGTATTTT. Translated: CASSPNSRGLTDTQYF.

This clone was detected a few times. The chain couples TRBV19 to TRBJ2-5; D gene ambiguous. This CDR3 comprises 15 residues. V was trimmed by 3 bases and J by 5 bases, leaving 16 bases between them. CDR1 LNHDA and CDR2 SQIVND come from the germline V gene (reference sequence). CDR3 in amino acids: CASSIYGSVLETQYF. The CDR3 DNA is TGTGCCAGTAGTATTTATGGTTCCGTGTTGGAGACCCAGTACTTC.